A selection of T cell receptor beta chains follows, all from one sample in a study of blood T cell repertoires in COVID-19. Using immunoSEQ multiplex PCR, the repertoire was profiled, and TCRdb retains in-frame clones only, with some absent. The repertoire consists of about 60,000 clones, with approximately 88% occurring once and the leading ten covering roughly 10%. The source material was peripheral blood. These receptors originate from a man aged 25-40 years with COVID-19, enrolled during active disease. Both conserved end residues are part of each CDR3. The D gene is left open where the match is weak. Part of the rows lack a size; the others show once, few, many or a class for expanded clones.

j_call: TRBJ1-2; v_call: TRBV6-5; d_call: -; clone_size: -; cdr3_length: 15; cdr3_aa: CASSPGHSGNYGYTF; cdr3_nt: TGTGCCAGCAGTCCTGGACACTCCGGAAACTATGGCTACACCTTC
j_call: TRBJ2-3; v_call: TRBV11-2; d_call: TRBD1; clone_size: -; cdr3_length: 16; cdr3_aa: CASSLGGGQGTDTQYF; cdr3_nt: TGTGCCAGCAGCTTAGGAGGGGGACAGGGGACAGATACGCAGTATTTT
j_call: TRBJ2-1; v_call: TRBV7-8; d_call: TRBD2; clone_size: -; cdr3_length: 19; cdr3_aa: CASSLTLLLAGGINNEQFF; cdr3_nt: TGTGCCAGCAGCTTAACCCTTCTGTTAGCGGGAGGGATAAACAATGAGCAGTTCTTC
j_call: TRBJ2-7; v_call: TRBV7-9; d_call: -; clone_size: -; cdr3_length: 14; cdr3_aa: CASSLHDSSYEQYF; cdr3_nt: TGTGCCAGCAGCTTACACGACAGCTCCTACGAGCAGTACTTC
j_call: TRBJ2-1; v_call: TRBV6-1; d_call: TRBD2; clone_size: -; cdr3_length: 16; cdr3_aa: CASSAFLAGDGGEEFF; cdr3_nt: TGTGCCAGCAGTGCCTTTCTAGCGGGAGACGGGGGAGAGGAGTTCTTC
j_call: TRBJ2-1; v_call: TRBV19; d_call: TRBD2; clone_size: -; cdr3_length: 16; cdr3_aa: CASSIPGLAAYNEQFF; cdr3_nt: TGTGCCAGTAGTATCCCCGGACTAGCGGCTTACAATGAGCAGTTCTTC
j_call: TRBJ1-1; v_call: TRBV10-1; d_call: -; clone_size: -; cdr3_length: 14; cdr3_aa: CAGITTGAGPEAFF; cdr3_nt: TGCGCCGGCATAACGACAGGAGCCGGGCCTGAAGCTTTCTTT
j_call: TRBJ1-2; v_call: TRBV7-2; d_call: TRBD1; clone_size: -; cdr3_length: 14; cdr3_aa: CASSPRQGNYGYTF; cdr3_nt: TGTGCCAGCAGCCCACGACAGGGTAACTATGGCTACACCTTC
j_call: TRBJ2-7; v_call: TRBV14; d_call: TRBD1; clone_size: -; cdr3_length: 15; cdr3_aa: CASSPRDRGKYEQYF; cdr3_nt: TGTGCCAGCAGCCCCCGGGACAGGGGAAAGTACGAGCAGTACTTC
j_call: TRBJ1-3; v_call: TRBV28; d_call: TRBD1; clone_size: few; cdr3_length: 15; cdr3_aa: CASSLTGAGGNTIYF; cdr3_nt: TGTGCCAGCAGTCTGACAGGGGCTGGGGGAAACACCATATATTTT
j_call: TRBJ2-6; v_call: TRBV25-1; d_call: -; clone_size: -; cdr3_length: 13; cdr3_aa: CATSLPGANVLTF; cdr3_nt: TGTGCCACCTCTCTCCCTGGGGCCAACGTCCTGACTTTC
j_call: TRBJ1-1; v_call: TRBV6-5; d_call: TRBD1; clone_size: -; cdr3_length: 14; cdr3_aa: CASRRGTGVTEAFF; cdr3_nt: TGTGCCAGCAGACGAGGGACAGGGGTCACTGAAGCTTTCTTT
j_call: TRBJ2-3; v_call: TRBV24-1; d_call: -; clone_size: -; cdr3_length: 14; cdr3_aa: CATSDSGEADTQYF; cdr3_nt: TGTGCCACCAGTGATTCAGGGGAAGCAGATACGCAGTATTTT
j_call: TRBJ2-1; v_call: TRBV24-1; d_call: -; clone_size: -; cdr3_length: 13; cdr3_aa: CATTTDEGNEQFF; cdr3_nt: TGTGCCACCACCACGGACGAGGGCAATGAGCAGTTCTTC
j_call: TRBJ2-3; v_call: TRBV28; d_call: -; clone_size: many; cdr3_length: 14; cdr3_aa: CASSLTGSTDTQYF; cdr3_nt: TGTGCCAGCAGTCTTACAGGGAGCACAGATACGCAGTATTTT
j_call: TRBJ2-1; v_call: TRBV18; d_call: -; clone_size: -; cdr3_length: 13; cdr3_aa: CASSPAGYNEQFF; cdr3_nt: TGTGCCAGCTCACCGGCGGGGTACAATGAGCAGTTCTTC
j_call: TRBJ2-2; v_call: TRBV5-6; d_call: -; clone_size: -; cdr3_length: 16; cdr3_aa: CASSSYRAGNTGELFF; cdr3_nt: TGTGCCAGCAGCTCCTATCGGGCGGGGAACACCGGGGAGCTGTTTTTT
j_call: TRBJ2-7; v_call: TRBV28; d_call: TRBD2; clone_size: -; cdr3_length: 14; cdr3_aa: CASWGGGRPYEQYF; cdr3_nt: TGTGCCAGTTGGGGCGGGGGGCGTCCCTACGAGCAGTACTTC
j_call: TRBJ1-4; v_call: TRBV7-9; d_call: TRBD1; clone_size: -; cdr3_length: 15; cdr3_aa: CASSRDRGVNEKLFF; cdr3_nt: TGTGCCAGCAGCCGGGACAGGGGGGTAAATGAAAAACTGTTTTTT
j_call: TRBJ2-7; v_call: TRBV6-5; d_call: TRBD2; clone_size: -; cdr3_length: 14; cdr3_aa: CATRAGAGAYEQYF; cdr3_nt: TGTGCCACCCGAGCGGGGGCAGGGGCCTACGAGCAGTACTTC
j_call: TRBJ1-1; v_call: TRBV30; d_call: TRBD1; clone_size: -; cdr3_length: 15; cdr3_aa: CAWTHLRDRGPEAFF; cdr3_nt: TGTGCCTGGACGCATCTCCGGGACAGGGGTCCTGAAGCTTTCTTT
j_call: TRBJ1-1; v_call: TRBV28; d_call: -; clone_size: -; cdr3_length: 17; cdr3_aa: CASSLQQVGGKTTEAFF; cdr3_nt: TGTGCCAGCAGTTTACAACAGGTGGGGGGGAAGACCACTGAAGCTTTCTTT
j_call: TRBJ1-1; v_call: TRBV6-5; d_call: TRBD1; clone_size: -; cdr3_length: 13; cdr3_aa: CASIGGGVTEAFF; cdr3_nt: TGTGCCAGCATAGGAGGGGGCGTCACTGAAGCTTTCTTT
j_call: TRBJ1-2; v_call: TRBV19; d_call: -; clone_size: -; cdr3_length: 15; cdr3_aa: CASSMNRDYDYGYTF; cdr3_nt: TGTGCCAGTAGTATGAACAGGGATTATGACTATGGCTACACCTTC
j_call: TRBJ2-7; v_call: TRBV6-5; d_call: TRBD1; clone_size: -; cdr3_length: 13; cdr3_aa: CASGWTGTYEQYF; cdr3_nt: TGTGCCAGCGGTTGGACAGGGACCTACGAGCAGTACTTC
j_call: TRBJ2-5; v_call: TRBV6-6; d_call: TRBD1; clone_size: once; cdr3_length: 16; cdr3_aa: CASSTWTGGERETQYF; cdr3_nt: TGTGCCAGCAGTACCTGGACAGGGGGGGAACGGGAGACCCAGTACTTC
j_call: TRBJ2-2; v_call: TRBV14; d_call: TRBD2; clone_size: -; cdr3_length: 15; cdr3_aa: CASSEIAGATGELFF; cdr3_nt: TGTGCCAGCAGCGAGATAGCGGGAGCCACCGGGGAGCTGTTTTTT
j_call: TRBJ2-7; v_call: TRBV3-1/TRBV3-2; d_call: TRBD2; clone_size: medium-sized; cdr3_length: 12; cdr3_aa: CASRSGTSRQYF; cdr3_nt: TGTGCCAGCAGATCCGGGACTAGCAGGCAGTACTTC
j_call: TRBJ2-5; v_call: TRBV4-1; d_call: TRBD2; clone_size: -; cdr3_length: 16; cdr3_aa: CASSPRSGRVRETQYF; cdr3_nt: TGCGCCAGCAGCCCTCGTAGCGGGAGGGTACGGGAGACCCAGTACTTC
j_call: TRBJ2-5; v_call: TRBV5-6; d_call: TRBD2; clone_size: -; cdr3_length: 15; cdr3_aa: CASSPGLAGVETQYF; cdr3_nt: TGTGCCAGCAGCCCGGGACTAGCGGGAGTAGAGACCCAGTACTTC
j_call: TRBJ1-2; v_call: TRBV10-3; d_call: TRBD1; clone_size: -; cdr3_length: 14; cdr3_aa: CAISPRQGPPDYTF; cdr3_nt: TGTGCCATCAGTCCGAGACAGGGGCCCCCTGACTACACCTTC
j_call: TRBJ1-5; v_call: TRBV2; d_call: -; clone_size: -; cdr3_length: 13; cdr3_aa: CASSSQGNQPQHF; cdr3_nt: TGTGCCAGCAGTTCACAGGGCAATCAGCCCCAGCATTTT
j_call: TRBJ2-3; v_call: TRBV7-2; d_call: TRBD2; clone_size: -; cdr3_length: 15; cdr3_aa: CASNLLAGSTDTQYF; cdr3_nt: TGTGCCAGCAACTTACTAGCGGGGTCCACAGATACGCAGTATTTT
j_call: TRBJ2-1; v_call: TRBV5-8; d_call: -; clone_size: -; cdr3_length: 17; cdr3_aa: CASSWDGAGIPMNEQFF; cdr3_nt: TGTGCCAGCAGCTGGGATGGCGCCGGGATTCCCATGAATGAGCAGTTCTTC
j_call: TRBJ2-3; v_call: TRBV4-1; d_call: -; clone_size: -; cdr3_length: 18; cdr3_aa: CASSQDSPLDGSTDTQYF; cdr3_nt: TGCGCCAGCAGCCAAGATAGTCCGCTAGACGGGAGCACAGATACGCAGTATTTT
j_call: TRBJ2-3; v_call: TRBV30; d_call: -; clone_size: -; cdr3_length: 14; cdr3_aa: CAWSRLAAQDTQYF; cdr3_nt: TGTGCCTGGAGTCGTCTAGCCGCCCAGGATACGCAGTATTTT
j_call: TRBJ1-3; v_call: TRBV9; d_call: TRBD1; clone_size: -; cdr3_length: 16; cdr3_aa: CASSARTGGSGNTIYF; cdr3_nt: TGTGCCAGCAGCGCCCGGACAGGGGGTAGTGGAAACACCATATATTTT
j_call: TRBJ2-7; v_call: TRBV7-8; d_call: -; clone_size: -; cdr3_length: 13; cdr3_aa: CASSLDRAYEQYF; cdr3_nt: TGTGCCAGCAGCTTAGACAGGGCCTACGAGCAGTACTTC
j_call: TRBJ1-1; v_call: TRBV20-1; d_call: -; clone_size: -; cdr3_length: 11; cdr3_aa: CSARDSPEAFF; cdr3_nt: TGCAGTGCTAGAGATAGTCCCGAAGCTTTCTTT
j_call: TRBJ2-4; v_call: TRBV28; d_call: -; clone_size: -; cdr3_length: 14; cdr3_aa: CASSLTTLSDIQYF; cdr3_nt: TGTGCCAGCAGCCTAACCACTTTATCCGATATTCAGTACTTC
j_call: TRBJ2-1; v_call: TRBV6-5; d_call: TRBD1; clone_size: -; cdr3_length: 15; cdr3_aa: CASSSSGTGGNEQFF; cdr3_nt: TGTGCCAGCAGTTCATCCGGGACAGGGGGCAATGAGCAGTTCTTC
j_call: TRBJ2-6; v_call: TRBV15; d_call: -; clone_size: once; cdr3_length: 14; cdr3_aa: CATRGLSGANVLTF; cdr3_nt: TGTGCCACCCGGGGTCTCTCTGGGGCCAACGTCCTGACTTTC
j_call: TRBJ2-2; v_call: TRBV4-1; d_call: -; clone_size: -; cdr3_length: 14; cdr3_aa: CASSKGQNTGELFF; cdr3_nt: TGCGCCAGCAGCAAAGGACAGAACACCGGGGAGCTGTTTTTT
j_call: TRBJ2-4; v_call: TRBV11-2; d_call: TRBD1; clone_size: -; cdr3_length: 18; cdr3_aa: CASSLDLRTGGLRNIQYF; cdr3_nt: TGTGCCAGCAGCTTAGACCTCAGGACAGGGGGCTTAAGAAACATTCAGTACTTC